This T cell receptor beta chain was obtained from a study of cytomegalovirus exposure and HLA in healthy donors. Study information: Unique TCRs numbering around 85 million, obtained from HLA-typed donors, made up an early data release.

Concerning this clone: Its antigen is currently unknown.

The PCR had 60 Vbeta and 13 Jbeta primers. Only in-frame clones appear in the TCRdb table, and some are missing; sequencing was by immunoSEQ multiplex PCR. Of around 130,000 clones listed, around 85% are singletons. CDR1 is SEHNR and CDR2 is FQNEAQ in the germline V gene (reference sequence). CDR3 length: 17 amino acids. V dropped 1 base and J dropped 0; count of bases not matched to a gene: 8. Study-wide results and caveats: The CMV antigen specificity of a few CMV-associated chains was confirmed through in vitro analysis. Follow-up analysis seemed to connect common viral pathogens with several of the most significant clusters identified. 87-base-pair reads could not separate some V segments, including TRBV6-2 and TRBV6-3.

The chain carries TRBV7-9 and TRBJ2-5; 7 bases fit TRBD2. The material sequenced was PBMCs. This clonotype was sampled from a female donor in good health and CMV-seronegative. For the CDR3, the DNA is TGTGCCAGCAGCTTAGGTTGGCGGGAGCACGACCAAGAGACCCAGTACTTC. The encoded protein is CASSLGWREHDQETQYF.